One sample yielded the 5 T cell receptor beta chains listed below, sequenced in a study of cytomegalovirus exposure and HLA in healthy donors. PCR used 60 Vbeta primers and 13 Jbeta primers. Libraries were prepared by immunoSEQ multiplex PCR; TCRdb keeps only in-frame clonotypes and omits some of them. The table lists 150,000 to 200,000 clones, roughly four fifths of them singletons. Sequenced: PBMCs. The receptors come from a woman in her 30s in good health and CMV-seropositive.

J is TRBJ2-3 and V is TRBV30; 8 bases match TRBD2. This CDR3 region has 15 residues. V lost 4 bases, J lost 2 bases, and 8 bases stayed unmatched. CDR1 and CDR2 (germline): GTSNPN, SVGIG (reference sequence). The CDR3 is CAWNARGGPTDTQYF. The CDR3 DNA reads TGTGCCTGGAACGCTCGGGGGGGCCCCACAGATACGCAGTATTTT.

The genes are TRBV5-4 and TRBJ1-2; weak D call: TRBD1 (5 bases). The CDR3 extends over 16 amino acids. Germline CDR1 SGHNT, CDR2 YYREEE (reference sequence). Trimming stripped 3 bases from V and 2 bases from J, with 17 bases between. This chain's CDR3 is CASSSATGGWNYGYTF. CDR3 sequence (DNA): TGTGCCAGCAGCTCGGCCACCGGGGGGTGGAACTATGGCTACACCTTC.

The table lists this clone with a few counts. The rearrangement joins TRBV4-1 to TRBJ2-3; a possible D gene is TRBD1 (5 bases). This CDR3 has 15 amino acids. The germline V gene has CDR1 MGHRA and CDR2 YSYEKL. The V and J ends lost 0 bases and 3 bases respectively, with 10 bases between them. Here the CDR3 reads CASSQDTGSTDTQYF. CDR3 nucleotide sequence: TGCGCCAGCAGCCAAGATACAGGCTCAACAGATACGCAGTATTTT.

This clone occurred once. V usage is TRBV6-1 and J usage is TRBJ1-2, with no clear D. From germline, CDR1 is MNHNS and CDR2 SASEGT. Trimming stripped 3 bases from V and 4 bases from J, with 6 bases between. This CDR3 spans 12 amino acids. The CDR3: CASSDTVYGYTF. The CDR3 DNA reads TGTGCCAGCAGTGACACAGTCTATGGCTACACCTTC.

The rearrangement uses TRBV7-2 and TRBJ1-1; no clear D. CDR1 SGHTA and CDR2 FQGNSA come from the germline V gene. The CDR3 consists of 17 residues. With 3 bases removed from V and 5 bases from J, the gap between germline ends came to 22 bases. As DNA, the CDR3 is TGTGCCAGCAGCTTTATGTCGGTAGGACTCTTGGGGACTGAAGCTTTCTTT. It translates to CASSFMSVGLLGTEAFF.